This TCR beta chain appears in the sequencing data of a study of cytotoxic CD8 clonotypes in ibrutinib-treated CLL. Study-level points and caveats: The clonality rise at ibrutinib response reflected private clonotype expansion. Sustained-remission patients were sampled at one set of times and progressing patients at different ones.

Genomic DNA in an amount of roughly 2 micrograms was extracted from cryopreserved PBMCs and used for the preparation of TCR beta libraries. Repertoires were generated with immunoSEQ multiplex PCR, while TCRdb's copy carries only in-frame clones and drops some. The sample records some 170,000 clones, roughly 84% being singletons. V was shortened by 4 bases and J by 7 bases, with 16 bases between the two germline ends. The CDR3 is made up of 14 amino acids. The germline CDR1 and CDR2 sequences are LGHNA and YNFKEQ. Of note for this clone: What it recognizes is unknown.

This sequence originates from a human donor with chronic lymphocytic leukemia. The source was PBMCs, collected at disease progression, from a patient treated with ibrutinib. The genes are TRBV4-2 and TRBJ1-2, with D unclear. In DNA, the CDR3 is TGTGCCAGCAGCCCCCTCCAGCAGCCGGTTGGCTACACCTTC. Amino acids: CASSPLQQPVGYTF.